The 17 T cell receptor beta chains reported below all come from one sample, sequenced in a study of technical replicates of blood from several donors. Assay used: immunoSEQ multiplex PCR; TCRdb lists only in-frame clones, some missing. The sample contains around 79,000 clones, 91% of which appear only once. Sequenced: T cells isolated from PBMCs. These receptors were obtained from a human donor in good health. Some clones in this sample may be carry-over from other donors' samples.

V is TRBV29-1 and J is TRBJ1-1, with unresolved D. V dropped 4 bases and J dropped 0 bases, with 9 bases sitting between them. The germline CDR1 and CDR2 sequences are SQVTM and ANQGSEA. The CDR3 runs 13 residues. CDR3 region: CSVATRMNTEAFF. CDR3 nucleotides: TGCAGCGTTGCGACCAGGATGAACACTGAAGCTTTCTTT. The full variable domain, with the rest looked up from reference TRBV29-1 and TRBJ1-1, is SAVISQKPSRDICQRGTSLTIQCQVDSQVTMMFWYRQQPGQSLTLIATANQGSEATYESGFVIDKFPISRPNLTFSTLTVSNMSPEDSSIYLCSVATRMNTEAFFGQGTRLTVV.

This chain joins TRBV11-1 and TRBJ1-5; D is unresolved. Trimming pared 5 bases from V and 4 bases from J, leaving 9 bases between. Per the germline V gene, CDR1 is SGHAT and CDR2 is FQDESV (reference sequence). The CDR3 extends over 13 amino acids. This chain's CDR3 is CASSRDNNQPQHF. The CDR3 DNA reads as TGTGCCAGCAGCCGAGACAATAATCAGCCCCAGCATTTT.

The genes are TRBV7-2 and TRBJ2-3; tentative D call: TRBD2 (6 bases). With 3 bases removed from V and 2 bases from J, the gap between germline ends came to 15 bases. This CDR3 is 16 amino acids long. Germline CDR1 reads SGHTA; CDR2 reads FQGNSA. The CDR3 sequence: CASSFITGVLTDTQYF. CDR3 bases: TGTGCCAGCAGCTTTATCACGGGGGTTCTCACAGATACGCAGTATTTT.

A few counts support this clone. This chain connects TRBV30 to TRBJ1-1; tentatively, D is TRBD1 (5 bases). Deletions cut 1 base from V and 8 bases from J, with 8 bases between. The CDR3 has 11 residues. Germline lookup yields CDR1 GTSNPN and CDR2 SVGIG (reference sequence). This chain's CDR3 is CAWSDWTEAFF. Here the CDR3 DNA reads TGTGCCTGGAGTGATTGGACAGAAGCTTTCTTT.

The chain couples TRBV19 to TRBJ1-2; 8 bases are a match to TRBD1. The CDR3 is 17 amino acids. Germline trimming cut 7 bases from V and 1 base from J; bases unmatched to any gene: 14. In germline, CDR1 is LNHDA, CDR2 SQIVND (reference sequence). Here the CDR3 DNA reads TGTGCCAGTACCTCACCCAAGACAGGGGCTGTTAACTATGGCTACACCTTC. Translation gives CASTSPKTGAVNYGYTF. Variable domain in full (rest from reference TRBV19 and TRBJ1-2): DGGITQSPKYLFRKEGQNVTLSCEQNLNHDAMYWYRQDPGQGLRLIYYSQIVNDFQKGDIAEGYSVSREKKESFPLTVTSAQKNPTAFYLCASTSPKTGAVNYGYTFGSGTRLTVV.

V usage is TRBV6-1 and J usage is TRBJ1-4; 10 positions agree with TRBD1. This CDR3 has 13 residues. Trimming took 8 bases from V and 6 from J; bases not matched to a gene: 3. Germline loops: CDR1 MNHNS, CDR2 SASEGT. In DNA form, the CDR3 reads TGTGCCAGCCGGGACAGGGGCTATGAAAAACTGTTTTTT. Translated, it gives CASRDRGYEKLFF.

This chain's CDR3 is CSVERTGSIYTF. CDR3 DNA: TGCAGCGTTGAGCGGACAGGGAGCATCTACACCTTC. This chain links TRBV29-1 with TRBJ1-2, with 8 bases identical to TRBD1. V lost 3 bases to trimming and J lost 10 bases; unmatched junction nucleotides: 7. Germline V gives CDR1 SQVTM, CDR2 ANQGSEA. The CDR3 runs to 12 residues.

The rearrangement joins TRBV27 to TRBJ1-2, with D maybe TRBD1 (6 bases). V dropped 7 bases and J dropped 4 bases, with 10 bases sitting between them. Germline V gives CDR1 MNHEY, CDR2 SMNVEV (reference sequence). This CDR3 is 12 amino acids long. DNA for the CDR3: TGTGCCAGCACGGACAGTAGCTATGGCTACACCTTC. Translation gives CASTDSSYGYTF.

This chain uses TRBV7-6 with TRBJ2-7; a possible D gene is TRBD2 (5 bases). Trimming stripped 1 base from V and 2 bases from J, with 12 bases between. This CDR3 spans 15 amino acids. Per the germline V gene, CDR1 is SGHVS and CDR2 is FNYEAQ. CDR3 sequence reads: CASSLGTGWAYEQYF. The CDR3 DNA reads TGTGCCAGCAGCTTAGGAACGGGGTGGGCCTACGAGCAGTACTTC.

The chain recombines TRBV7-3 with TRBJ2-3, with 8 bases fitting TRBD1. The germline V gene encodes CDR1 SGHTA and CDR2 FQGTGA. V lost 1 base and J lost 6; bases outside the gene matches: 9. This CDR3 comprises 16 residues. CDR3 protein: CASSLNSGGWGDTQYF. The CDR3 DNA follows: TGTGCCAGCAGCTTAAACTCAGGGGGCTGGGGGGATACGCAGTATTTT.

This sequence joins TRBV6-5 and TRBJ1-4; a possible D gene is TRBD1 (6 bases). Looked up from germline, CDR1 is MNHEY and CDR2 is SVGAGI. Trimming removed 5 bases from V and 3 bases from J, with 13 bases in between. CDR3 length: 15 residues. The CDR3, as DNA: TGTGCCAGCAGTACACAACAGGGATCTAATGAAAAACTGTTTTTT. It encodes CASSTQQGSNEKLFF.

This rearrangement joins TRBV6-5 to TRBJ2-1, with 9 bases aligning to TRBD2. The CDR3 runs to 15 residues. J gave up 7 bases and V 0 bases, and 4 bases lay outside the gene matches. Per the germline V gene, CDR1 is MNHEY and CDR2 is SVGAGI. In DNA form, the CDR3 reads TGTGCCAGCAGTTACTCGGCGGGAGGGTCGAATGAGCAGTTCTTC. Translating it yields CASSYSAGGSNEQFF.

The J gene is TRBJ1-1, the V gene TRBV5-6; no firm D call. The CDR3 length is 13 residues. V was pared by 6 bases and J by 4 bases, with 13 bases between. CDR1 SGHDT and CDR2 YYEEEE come from the germline V gene. The CDR3 sequence: CASKPIVSTEAFF. The CDR3 DNA follows: TGTGCCAGCAAACCGATTGTGAGCACTGAAGCTTTCTTT.

Comments on this clone: In the same sample, other DNA sequences code for this CDR3. The V and J genes are TRBV25-1 and TRBJ2-7, with D uncertain. Germline V gene data show CDR1 as MGHDK and CDR2 as SYGVNS. The V end was cut by 3 bases, the J end by 3 bases, with 3 bases between. The CDR3 sequence is 11 residues long. The DNA for the CDR3 is TGTGCCAGCAGTGATAGCTACGAGCAGTACTTC. This gives the protein CASSDSYEQYF.

The rearrangement joins TRBV9 to TRBJ2-7; TRBD1 matches at 7 bases. The germline V gene encodes CDR1 SGDLS and CDR2 YYNGEE. The CDR3 is 14 residues long. V lost 7 bases and J lost 2; bases outside the gene matches: 9. The CDR3 protein is CASSTTGDPYEQYF. CDR3 nucleotides: TGTGCCAGCTCAACTACAGGGGACCCCTACGAGCAGTACTTC.

The chain links TRBV19 to TRBJ2-7; perhaps TRBD2 as D (6 bases). The CDR3 is 15 residues long. Deletions cut 2 bases from V and 4 bases from J, with 15 bases between. CDR1 and CDR2 (germline): LNHDA, SQIVND (reference sequence). The CDR3 sequence: CASSIPGLVGYEQYF. In DNA, the CDR3 is TGTGCCAGTAGTATACCGGGACTGGTGGGATACGAGCAGTACTTC.

This sequence joins TRBV28 and TRBJ1-2; 8 nucleotides match TRBD1. The V and J ends lost 7 bases and 4 bases, in that order; junction bases with no gene match: 14. The CDR3 extends over 16 amino acids. The germline gives CDR1 MDHEN, CDR2 SYDVKM. Here the CDR3 reads CASTSPGTGLLYGYTF. The DNA for the CDR3 is TGTGCCAGCACCAGCCCCGGGACAGGCCTACTCTATGGCTACACCTTC.